This TCR beta chain was observed in a study of blood T cell repertoires in COVID-19. The wider study: Acute-phase and convalescent COVID-19 samples originated in the United States, Italy and Spain. In each case, the material was cDNA or gDNA derived from T cells, B-cell-depleted T cells, or PBMCs.

Symptom resolution, clearance, or two negative PCRs marked the recovered donors of Cohort 3. Clones were sequenced by immunoSEQ multiplex PCR, and TCRdb holds only the in-frame ones, with some missing. The sample has 400,000 or so clones; around 91% are singletons. This TCR came from a man between 18 and 35 years old who had recovered from COVID-19. Material: PBMCs or T cells enriched from blood (not recorded which).

The CDR3 loop reads CASRRLSGGTEAFF. Written as DNA, the CDR3 is TGTGCCAGCAGACGGCTCTCCGGGGGCACTGAAGCTTTCTTT. The V gene is TRBV11-2, the J gene TRBJ1-1; possible D gene TRBD1, 5 bases. The V gene's germline CDR1 is SGHAT and CDR2 FQNNGV. The V end was cut by 6 bases, the J end by 4 bases, with 15 bases between. The CDR3 totals 14 residues.